This T cell receptor (beta chain) is from a study of blood T cell repertoires in COVID-19. About the research overall: There were acute and convalescent COVID-19 samples, and they came from the United States, Italy and Spain. Sample material is recorded as cDNA or gDNA derived from T cells, B-cell-depleted T cells, or PBMCs.

The CDR3 length is 13 residues. The germline gives CDR1 SGHAT, CDR2 FQNNGV. Trimming cost V 2 bases and J 6 bases, with 8 bases left between them. This clone was seen a single time. In the study's own analysis: Amplifying reference gene primers gave estimates of nucleated cell counts. Assay used: immunoSEQ multiplex PCR; TCRdb lists only in-frame clones, some missing. That table supplies the V and J calls and clone size; D and trimming were determined from the DNA. The profile shows approximately 75,000 clones, more than 60% of them singletons. The sample taken for sequencing was peripheral blood. This clonotype was obtained from a woman aged 80 or over with active or convalescent COVID-19. The V call is TRBV11-2, the J call TRBJ1-5; a possible D gene is TRBD1 (5 bases). The CDR3 nucleotides read TGTGCCAGCAGCTTACACGGGGGTCAGCCCCAGCATTTT. It codes for CASSLHGGQPQHF. Full variable domain (rest looked up from reference TRBV11-2 and TRBJ1-5): EAGVAQSPRYKIIEKRQSVAFWCNPISGHATLYWYQQILGQGPKLLIQFQNNGVVDDSQLPKDRFSAERLKGVDSTLKIQPAKLEDSAVYLCASSLHGGQPQHFGDGTRLSIL.